Sequencing of this T cell receptor beta chain was carried out in a study of blood T cell repertoires in COVID-19. About the research overall: COVID-19 samples collected from the United States, Italy and Spain covered acute and convalescent phases. In each case, the material was cDNA or gDNA derived from T cells, B-cell-depleted T cells, or PBMCs.

Study processing details: The authors estimated nucleated cell counts from reference gene primer amplification. Only in-frame clones appear in the TCRdb table, and some are missing; sequencing was by immunoSEQ multiplex PCR. V, J and clone size derive from that table, while D and trimming were established from the DNA sequence. The sample carries 140,000 or so clones, more than 75% recorded once. CDR3 length: 10 amino acids. From germline, CDR1 is LNHDA and CDR2 SQIVND (reference sequence). The sequence was obtained from a man between 60 and 75 years old with acute or convalescent COVID-19. This chain joins TRBV19 and TRBJ1-2; 8 bases match TRBD1. Input material: peripheral blood. CDR3 coding DNA: TGTACTGGACAGGGATTGGGCTACACCTTC. Its protein product is CTGQGLGYTF. The entire variable domain, with the rest obtained from reference TRBV19 and TRBJ1-2, is as follows: DGGITQSPKYLFRKEGQNVTLSCEQNLNHDAMYWYRQDPGQGLRLIYYSQIVNDFQKGDIAEGYSVSREKKESFPLTVTSAQKNPTAFYLCTGQGLGYTFGSGTRLTVV.